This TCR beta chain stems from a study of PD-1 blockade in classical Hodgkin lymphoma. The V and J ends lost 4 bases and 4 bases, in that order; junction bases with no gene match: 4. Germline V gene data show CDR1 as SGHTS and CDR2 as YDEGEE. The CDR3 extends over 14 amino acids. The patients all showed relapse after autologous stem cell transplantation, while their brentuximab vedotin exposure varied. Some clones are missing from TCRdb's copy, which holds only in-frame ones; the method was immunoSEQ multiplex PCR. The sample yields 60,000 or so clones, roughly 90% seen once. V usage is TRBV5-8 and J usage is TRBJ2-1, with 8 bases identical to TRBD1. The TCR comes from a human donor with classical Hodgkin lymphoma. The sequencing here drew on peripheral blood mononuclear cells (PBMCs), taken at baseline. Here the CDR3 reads CASSRQGRYNEQFF. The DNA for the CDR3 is TGTGCCAGCAGCCGACAGGGGAGATACAATGAGCAGTTCTTC.